The clone carrying this T cell receptor beta chain appeared once. Sequenced by immunoSEQ multiplex PCR; TCRdb stores in-frame clones only, minus some. Of around 450,000 clones detected, around 90% appear once; the ten largest clones hold approximately 0.55%. The record originates from a study of blood T cell repertoires in COVID-19. Turning to the study itself: The samples span acute and convalescent COVID-19 from the United States, Italy and Spain.

Trimming shortened V by 4 bases and J by 8 bases, and 14 bases separated the two germline ends. The germline V gene encodes CDR1 SGHTA and CDR2 FQGTGA. CDR3 length: 13 amino acids. Material for sequencing was PBMCs or T cells enriched from blood (not recorded which). The rearrangement joins TRBV7-3 to TRBJ1-2; possibly TRBD1 for D (6 bases). This receptor was identified in a man younger than 35 who had recovered from COVID-19. Written as DNA, the CDR3 is TGTGCCAGCAGCTCACAGGGTCTTGCCGGCTACACCTTC. Translation gives CASSSQGLAGYTF.